One sample yielded the 18 T cell receptor beta chains listed below, sequenced in a study of T cell responses to AZD1222 COVID-19 vaccine. Clones were read by immunoSEQ multiplex PCR, and TCRdb kept only the in-frame ones, dropping some. The repertoire holds some 150,000 clones, with 90% to 95% as singletons. The sample consisted of peripheral blood, taken on day 0 of AZD1222 vaccination. All receptors derive from an adult in good health.

The V call is TRBV4-2, the J call TRBJ1-5; no firm D call. Trimming removed 0 bases from V and 9 bases from J, with 15 bases in between. The germline CDR1 and CDR2 sequences are LGHNA and YNFKEQ. The CDR3 has 15 residues. CDR3 sequence: CASSQEMGSGRPQHF. The DNA for the CDR3 is TGTGCCAGCAGCCAAGAGATGGGCAGTGGGCGGCCCCAGCATTTT.

J is TRBJ1-1 and V is TRBV10-3; 8 nucleotides line up with TRBD1. CDR3 length: 13 residues. V lost 10 bases, J lost 0 bases, and 4 bases stayed unmatched. Germline loops: CDR1 ENHRY, CDR2 SYGVKD. This CDR3 is CATLTGVNTEAFF. The CDR3 DNA is TGTGCCACCTTGACAGGGGTGAACACTGAAGCTTTCTTT.

To note about this clone: Other nucleotide sequences from this sample produce the same CDR3. This chain uses TRBV9 with TRBJ1-3; 9 bases are shared with TRBD1. V lost 5 bases, J lost 4 bases, and 7 bases stayed unmatched. The CDR3 has 15 residues. The germline V gene encodes CDR1 SGDLS and CDR2 YYNGEE. The CDR3 region has the DNA TGTGCCAGCAGGATACACAGGGGGCTAGGAAACACCATATATTTT. This codes for CASRIHRGLGNTIYF.

The chain carries TRBV23-1 and TRBJ1-2; D is uncertain. TRBV23-1 is sorted into the ORF group, with uncertain function. V lost 4 bases and J lost 1, with 16 bases in between. The CDR3 is 16 amino acids. The CDR3 DNA follows: TGCGCCAGCAGTCCCGGGGAGGCCATTCTTAACTATGGCTACACCTTC. Translation gives CASSPGEAILNYGYTF.

The rearrangement links TRBV4-2 to TRBJ2-7; no clear D. Germline V gene sequence: CDR1 LGHNA, CDR2 YNFKEQ. The CDR3 consists of 17 residues. V was shortened by 1 base and J by 2 bases, with 18 bases between the two germline ends. The CDR3 coding sequence is TGTGCCAGCAGCCAAGCGTCCCAGACAAGCCCCACCTACGAGCAGTACTTC. Amino acids: CASSQASQTSPTYEQYF.

The chain employs TRBV5-6 and TRBJ1-2, with D perhaps matching TRBD1 (5 bases). The germline V gene encodes CDR1 SGHDT and CDR2 YYEEEE. This CDR3 comprises 14 residues. Trimming took 0 bases from V and 4 from J, leaving 10 bases between them. The CDR3 spells CASSLEGSGYGYTF. Here the CDR3 DNA reads TGTGCCAGCAGCTTGGAGGGGAGCGGCTATGGCTACACCTTC.

This clone was picked up one time. The chain uses TRBV30 and TRBJ1-4; D not resolved. This CDR3 spans 14 amino acids. Germline V lookup: CDR1 GTSNPN, CDR2 SVGIG (reference sequence). Trimming shortened V by 0 bases and J by 4 bases, and 9 bases separated the two germline ends. The CDR3 DNA follows: TGTGCCTGGAGTGTAGGAGGCAATAATGAAAAACTGTTTTTT. This codes for CAWSVGGNNEKLFF.

The chain carries TRBV5-6 and TRBJ1-1; D is uncertain. V lost 6 bases and J lost 1, with 10 bases in between. The CDR3 runs to 13 residues. CDR1 is SGHDT, CDR2 YYEEEE, per germline. Written as DNA, the CDR3 is TGTGCCAGCATCTCGAGAGGGAACACTGAAGCTTTCTTT. Translated: CASISRGNTEAFF.

This rearrangement joins TRBV7-8 to TRBJ1-2; possibly TRBD1 for D (6 bases). The germline V gene encodes CDR1 SGHVS and CDR2 FQNEAQ. The length of the CDR3 is 15 residues. Trimming took off 3 bases at V and 6 bases at J, with 17 bases between the two ends. The CDR3 DNA is TGTGCCAGCAGCTTTAGGGCGACAGGTTTGGATGGCTACACCTTC. Its protein is CASSFRATGLDGYTF.

The CDR3 region is CASSLGLAGVLLGETQYF. The DNA for the CDR3 is TGTGCCAGCTCGCTTGGACTAGCGGGAGTCCTCTTGGGGGAGACCCAGTACTTC. The chain joins TRBV18 to TRBJ2-5, with 13 bases matching TRBD2. This CDR3 has 18 residues. Trimming took 6 bases from V and 5 from J; bases not matched to a gene: 15. The germline V gene has CDR1 KGHSH and CDR2 LQKENI.

In this sample, this clone turned up once. CDR3 amino acids: CATSRDGHQETQYF. CDR3 nucleotides: TGTGCCACCAGCAGAGACGGGCACCAAGAGACCCAGTACTTC. This chain connects TRBV15 to TRBJ2-5; D remains unclear. Trimming removed 0 bases from V and 0 bases from J, with 5 bases in between. The CDR3 totals 14 residues. The germline V gene has CDR1 LNHNV and CDR2 YYDKDF (reference sequence). The whole variable domain, filled in from reference TRBV15 and TRBJ2-5, reads DAMVIQNPRYQVTQFGKPVTLSCSQTLNHNVMYWYQQKSSQAPKLLFHYYDKDFNNEADTPDNFQSRRPNTSFCFLDIRSPGLGDTAMYLCATSRDGHQETQYFGPGTRLLVL.

The chain employs TRBV5-6 and TRBJ2-5; 9 bases map to TRBD2. V was clipped by 2 bases and J by 1 base; unmatched bases: 3. CDR3 length: 15 amino acids. The germline V gene has CDR1 SGHDT and CDR2 YYEEEE. Here the CDR3 reads CASSLGGRVQETQYF. Written as DNA, the CDR3 is TGTGCCAGCAGCTTAGGCGGGAGGGTCCAAGAGACCCAGTACTTC. Full variable domain (remainder filled in from reference TRBV5-6 and TRBJ2-5): DAGVTQSPTHLIKTRGQQVTLRCSPKSGHDTVSWYQQALGQGPQFIFQYYEEEERQRGNFPDRFSGHQFPNYSSELNVNALLLGDSALYLCASSLGGRVQETQYFGPGTRLLVL.

The chain recombines TRBV9 with TRBJ1-1; 7 bases map to TRBD1. The trim removed 0 bases at V and 2 bases at J, leaving 7 bases unmatched. Germline V gene lookup returns CDR1 SGDLS and CDR2 YYNGEE. This CDR3 region has 16 residues. This CDR3 reads CASSVASDRANTEAFF. The CDR3 DNA sequence: TGTGCCAGCAGCGTAGCCTCAGACAGGGCAAACACTGAAGCTTTCTTT. The complete variable domain, with remaining parts taken from reference TRBV9 and TRBJ1-1, reads DSGVTQTPKHLITATGQRVTLRCSPRSGDLSVYWYQQSLDQGLQFLIQYYNGEERAKGNILERFSAQQFPDLHSELNLSSLELGDSALYFCASSVASDRANTEAFFGQGTRLTVV.

The chain has TRBV11-2 and TRBJ1-1, with a tentative D call TRBD1 (5 bases). CDR3 length: 12 residues. In germline, CDR1 is SGHAT, CDR2 FQNNGV. Between the trimmed V and J ends, which lost 1 base and 10 bases, there was a span of 10 bases. As DNA, the CDR3 is TGTGCCAGCAGCTTAGTAGCGCAGGGAGCTTTCTTT. It yields the protein CASSLVAQGAFF.

The rearrangement uses TRBV19 and TRBJ2-1, with a weak D call TRBD2 (5 bases). The CDR3 covers 18 residues. Deletions cut 3 bases from V and 3 bases from J, with 21 bases between. Germline values: CDR1 LNHDA, CDR2 SQIVND (reference sequence). The DNA for the CDR3 is TGTGCCAGTAGTATGGTGGTGTTCGGGGATGGGATCTACAATGAGCAGTTCTTC. It encodes CASSMVVFGDGIYNEQFF.

This chain links TRBV28 with TRBJ1-2; the D is unclear. Germline V gene data show CDR1 as MDHEN and CDR2 as SYDVKM. V was pared by 5 bases and J by 4 bases, with 8 bases between. This CDR3 is 12 amino acids long. The CDR3 spells CASSISLYGYTF. The CDR3 DNA reads as TGTGCCAGCAGTATCTCCCTCTATGGCTACACCTTC.

CDR3 coding DNA: TGTGCCAGCAGCGCCGACAGGGTTAGTCAGCCCCAGCATTTT. Translated: CASSADRVSQPQHF. V gene TRBV7-9 combines with J gene TRBJ1-5; 7 bases line up with TRBD1. J gave up 6 bases and V 5 bases, and 7 bases lay outside the gene matches. This CDR3 contains 14 residues. Germline CDR1 SEHNR, CDR2 FQNEAQ (reference sequence).

The chain carries TRBV5-4 and TRBJ1-5, with 10 bases aligning to TRBD1. The CDR3 is made up of 16 amino acids. Germline CDR1 reads SGHNT; CDR2 reads YYREEE (reference sequence). Trimming took 0 bases from V and 7 from J; bases not matched to a gene: 7. The CDR3 DNA sequence: TGTGCCAGCAGCTTGGCGAACCGGGACAGGGGACAGCCCCAGCATTTT. Translated, it gives CASSLANRDRGQPQHF.